This TCR beta chain was sequenced in a study of naive and memory T cell subsets. Unmatched junction bases numbered 9, after V lost 4 bases and J lost 10 bases. The germline CDR1 and CDR2 sequences are LGHNA and YSLEER. The CDR3 runs 15 residues. Alpha and beta constant region primers primed reverse transcription for blood and skin samples. TCRdb ran MiXCR on the 5' RACE reads and lists one entry per CDR3 protein. The sample has just over 25,000 distinct CDR3 sequences; approximately 20% are singletons. This clonotype is categorized as medium-sized. Whole blood, about 2.5 ml, came from adult healthy volunteers.

The J gene is TRBJ2-1, the V gene TRBV4-3; TRBD2 aligns across 11 bases. The TCR was taken from a female donor in good health. The CDR3 bases are TGCGCCAGCAGCCCACGACTAGCGGGATTTGGGGAGCAGTTCTTC. Protein product: CASSPRLAGFGEQFF.